This record looks at one T cell receptor beta chain sequence and its context. The sample comes from a study of T cell responses to AZD1222 COVID-19 vaccine. Assay used: immunoSEQ multiplex PCR; TCRdb lists only in-frame clones, some missing. Here the sample spans about 180,000 clones, approximately 94% being singletons. The V end was cut by 6 bases, the J end by 4 bases, with 10 bases between. Germline-derived CDR1 and CDR2 are LGHNT and FRNRAP. CDR3 size: 12 residues. The rearrangement links TRBV12-5 to TRBJ2-7; a possible D gene is TRBD1 (6 bases). The source of this sequence is an adult who received the AZD1222 COVID-19 vaccine. The input for sequencing was peripheral blood, taken 28 days after the second AZD1222 dose. CDR3 sequence (DNA): TGTGCTAGTGGGGGAACAGGGTACGAGCAGTACTTC. This encodes CASGGTGYEQYF. The whole variable domain, remainder taken from reference TRBV12-5 and TRBJ2-7, is DARVTQTPRHKVTEMGQEVTMRCQPILGHNTVFWYRQTMMQGLELLAYFRNRAPLDDSGMPKDRFSAEMPDATLATLKIQPSEPRDSAVYFCASGGTGYEQYFGPGTRLTVT.